A selection of T cell receptor beta chains follows, all from one sample in a study of blood T cells in healthy people across ages. TCRdb independently ran MiXCR on the 5' RACE reads; one entry per CDR3 protein. The sample consists of some 760,000 distinct CDR3 sequences, more than 20% of them appearing once. The data were also submitted as part of a second study, on T cells of mothers and their children.

The sample taken for sequencing was blood. The receptors stem from a boy between 5 and 17 years old in good health. Each CDR3 is given with its conserved first and last residue. The order of the fields is J gene, clone size, D gene, V gene, CDR3 length, CDR3 DNA, CDR3 protein. The D gene is left open where the match is weak. Only part of the rows carry a size: once, few, many, or a class if the clone is expanded.

j_call: TRBJ2-4
clone_size: few
d_call: NA
v_call: TRBV12-3/TRBV12-4
cdr3_length: 15
cdr3_nt: TGTGCCAGCAGTGCTGGAGGGACCGACCCACACATTCAGTACTTC
cdr3_aa: CASSAGGTDPHIQYF

j_call: TRBJ2-3
clone_size: NA
d_call: NA
v_call: TRBV20-1
cdr3_length: 13
cdr3_nt: TGCAGTGCTAGAGATCTCGTTTCAGATACGCAGTATTTT
cdr3_aa: CSARDLVSDTQYF

j_call: TRBJ2-7
clone_size: NA
d_call: TRBD2
v_call: TRBV7-3
cdr3_length: 16
cdr3_nt: TGTGCCAGCAGTCCCACCGGAGGGACTAGCGAATGCGAGCAGTACTTC
cdr3_aa: CASSPTGGTSECEQYF

j_call: TRBJ2-1
clone_size: NA
d_call: NA
v_call: TRBV29-1
cdr3_length: 14
cdr3_nt: TGCAGCGTTGATGGGTCGGGTAATTACAATGAGCAGTTCTTC
cdr3_aa: CSVDGSGNYNEQFF

j_call: TRBJ2-5
clone_size: few
d_call: TRBD2
v_call: TRBV4-1
cdr3_length: 19
cdr3_nt: TGCGCCAGCAGCCAAGTCCTGCTAGCGGGAGTTAGGAGCAAGGAGACCCAGTACTTC
cdr3_aa: CASSQVLLAGVRSKETQYF

j_call: TRBJ2-5
clone_size: few
d_call: TRBD1
v_call: TRBV28
cdr3_length: 14
cdr3_nt: TGTGCCAGCAGAGCCGACAGGGTGGTAGAGACCCAGTACTTC
cdr3_aa: CASRADRVVETQYF

j_call: TRBJ2-5
clone_size: NA
d_call: TRBD2
v_call: TRBV6-6
cdr3_length: 16
cdr3_nt: TGTGCCAGCAGTTACCAGACTAGCGGAAACCAAGAGACCCAGTACTTC
cdr3_aa: CASSYQTSGNQETQYF

j_call: TRBJ1-1
clone_size: NA
d_call: NA
v_call: TRBV6-1
cdr3_length: 13
cdr3_nt: TGTGCCCATGGGGGCGTAATGAACACTGAAGCTTTCTTT
cdr3_aa: CAHGGVMNTEAFF

j_call: TRBJ2-1
clone_size: few
d_call: TRBD2
v_call: TRBV7-2
cdr3_length: 18
cdr3_nt: TGTGCCAGCAGCTTAGTCCCCTGGCGGGGGGAACCCTACAATGAGCAGTTCTTC
cdr3_aa: CASSLVPWRGEPYNEQFF

j_call: TRBJ1-2
clone_size: few
d_call: NA
v_call: TRBV27
cdr3_length: 14
cdr3_nt: TGTGCCAGCAGTTTGGGGGGCTTGGACTATGGCTACACCTTC
cdr3_aa: CASSLGGLDYGYTF

j_call: TRBJ2-1
clone_size: once
d_call: TRBD1
v_call: TRBV5-1
cdr3_length: 16
cdr3_nt: TGCGCCAGCAGCTTAAGGGGGGACAGGGTGGACAATGAGCAGTTCTTC
cdr3_aa: CASSLRGDRVDNEQFF

j_call: TRBJ1-1
clone_size: NA
d_call: NA
v_call: TRBV7-3
cdr3_length: 13
cdr3_nt: TGTGCCAGCAGGGCGGACAGGAACACTGAAGCTTTCTTT
cdr3_aa: CASRADRNTEAFF

j_call: TRBJ1-2
clone_size: NA
d_call: NA
v_call: TRBV29-1
cdr3_length: 14
cdr3_nt: TGCAGCGTTGAAGATCTGGGTTCCCTGGGCGGCTACACCTTC
cdr3_aa: CSVEDLGSLGGYTF

j_call: TRBJ2-3
clone_size: NA
d_call: NA
v_call: TRBV7-9
cdr3_length: 11
cdr3_nt: TGTGCTAGCAGCTCCTCCCATACGCAGTATTTT
cdr3_aa: CASSSSHTQYF

j_call: TRBJ1-2
clone_size: NA
d_call: NA
v_call: TRBV15
cdr3_length: 14
cdr3_nt: TGTGCCACCAGCCAGATGGGGGCAGGCTATGGCTACACCTTC
cdr3_aa: CATSQMGAGYGYTF

j_call: TRBJ2-2
clone_size: few
d_call: NA
v_call: TRBV6-6
cdr3_length: 15
cdr3_nt: TGTGCCAGCAGTTACCCCCAAAGCTCCACCGGGGAGCTGTTTTTT
cdr3_aa: CASSYPQSSTGELFF

j_call: TRBJ2-7
clone_size: NA
d_call: NA
v_call: TRBV7-9
cdr3_length: 14
cdr3_nt: TGTGCCAGCAGCCCCCCGGGTGTCGCCTACGAGCAGTACTTC
cdr3_aa: CASSPPGVAYEQYF

j_call: TRBJ1-5
clone_size: NA
d_call: NA
v_call: TRBV4-2
cdr3_length: 14
cdr3_nt: TGTGCCAGCAGCCAAGGCCAGTCCGATCAGCCCCAGCATTTT
cdr3_aa: CASSQGQSDQPQHF

j_call: TRBJ2-3
clone_size: few
d_call: TRBD2
v_call: TRBV7-2
cdr3_length: 16
cdr3_nt: TGTGCCAGCAGCTTACTTATAGCGGGACCGCCAGATACGCAGTATTTT
cdr3_aa: CASSLLIAGPPDTQYF

j_call: TRBJ1-6
clone_size: NA
d_call: NA
v_call: TRBV14
cdr3_length: 16
cdr3_nt: TGTGCCAGCAGCCAAGGAGGCTCAGGATTTAATTCACCCCTCCACTTT
cdr3_aa: CASSQGGSGFNSPLHF

j_call: TRBJ1-2
clone_size: few
d_call: NA
v_call: TRBV6-6
cdr3_length: 16
cdr3_nt: TGTGCCAGCAGTTACGTAGACAGGCTACCTAACTATGGCTACACCTTC
cdr3_aa: CASSYVDRLPNYGYTF

j_call: TRBJ1-4
clone_size: few
d_call: NA
v_call: TRBV2
cdr3_length: 14
cdr3_nt: TGTGCCAGCAGCGGCCTAATTGGTAATGAAAAACTGTTTTTT
cdr3_aa: CASSGLIGNEKLFF

j_call: TRBJ1-6
clone_size: NA
d_call: NA
v_call: TRBV25-1
cdr3_length: 17
cdr3_nt: TGTGCCAGCAGCCCGGGGCGCCTGAGGTCCTATAATTCACCCCTCCACTTT
cdr3_aa: CASSPGRLRSYNSPLHF

j_call: TRBJ1-5
clone_size: once
d_call: NA
v_call: TRBV7-9
cdr3_length: 12
cdr3_nt: TGTGCCAGCAGCTTAGAGGGTCACCCCCAGCATTTT
cdr3_aa: CASSLEGHPQHF

j_call: TRBJ2-7
clone_size: NA
d_call: NA
v_call: TRBV28
cdr3_length: 15
cdr3_nt: TGTGCCAGCAGTCCGCGGGACCTCCCGGCATACGAGCAGTACTTC
cdr3_aa: CASSPRDLPAYEQYF

j_call: TRBJ2-5
clone_size: NA
d_call: TRBD2
v_call: TRBV4-2
cdr3_length: 16
cdr3_nt: TGTGCCAGCAGCCAAGTGTCTAGCGGGGGGCGGGAGACCCAGTACTTC
cdr3_aa: CASSQVSSGGRETQYF

j_call: TRBJ1-3
clone_size: NA
d_call: NA
v_call: TRBV29-1
cdr3_length: 12
cdr3_nt: TGCAGCGTTGAGGGCAGTAAAAACACCATATATTTT
cdr3_aa: CSVEGSKNTIYF

j_call: TRBJ2-2
clone_size: few
d_call: NA
v_call: TRBV2
cdr3_length: 14
cdr3_nt: TGTGCCAACAAGGCCGGGACCAACACCGGGGAGCTGTTTTTT
cdr3_aa: CANKAGTNTGELFF

j_call: TRBJ1-5
clone_size: NA
d_call: NA
v_call: TRBV7-6
cdr3_length: 17
cdr3_nt: TGTGCCAGCAGCTTATCTGCCTCAGGGGAGAGCAATCAGCCCCAGCATTTT
cdr3_aa: CASSLSASGESNQPQHF

j_call: TRBJ1-2
clone_size: few
d_call: TRBD1
v_call: TRBV5-6
cdr3_length: 13
cdr3_nt: TGTGCCAGCAGCTTGCCGGGACAGGACGGCTACACCTTC
cdr3_aa: CASSLPGQDGYTF

j_call: TRBJ2-1
clone_size: NA
d_call: NA
v_call: TRBV27
cdr3_length: 16
cdr3_nt: TGTGCCAGCAGTCCCCGGGACTCCACATACCCTAATGAGCAGTTCTTC
cdr3_aa: CASSPRDSTYPNEQFF

j_call: TRBJ1-5
clone_size: NA
d_call: NA
v_call: TRBV21-1
cdr3_length: 19
cdr3_nt: TGTGCCAGCAGCGACGAGGGACTACGCCCTGACTATAGCAATCAGCCCCAGCATTTT
cdr3_aa: CASSDEGLRPDYSNQPQHF

j_call: TRBJ2-2
clone_size: few
d_call: TRBD1
v_call: TRBV6-6
cdr3_length: 15
cdr3_nt: TGTGCCAGCAGTGAGACAGGGGTCACAGCCGGGGAGCTGTTTTTT
cdr3_aa: CASSETGVTAGELFF

j_call: TRBJ2-2
clone_size: NA
d_call: TRBD1
v_call: TRBV19
cdr3_length: 14
cdr3_nt: TGTGCCAGTAGTATGGGGACAGACACCGGGGAGCTGTTTTTT
cdr3_aa: CASSMGTDTGELFF

j_call: TRBJ2-7
clone_size: NA
d_call: NA
v_call: TRBV20-1
cdr3_length: 14
cdr3_nt: TGCAGTGCTAAGGGTGGATTGGGTGTGTACGAGCAGTACTTC
cdr3_aa: CSAKGGLGVYEQYF

j_call: TRBJ2-3
clone_size: NA
d_call: NA
v_call: TRBV13
cdr3_length: 13
cdr3_nt: TGTGCCAGCAGCTCCTATGGGGCAGATACGCAGTATTTT
cdr3_aa: CASSSYGADTQYF

j_call: TRBJ2-5
clone_size: many
d_call: NA
v_call: TRBV12-3/TRBV12-4
cdr3_length: 14
cdr3_nt: TGTGCCAGCAGTTCGGGACCGGGAGAAGAGACCCAGTACTTC
cdr3_aa: CASSSGPGEETQYF

j_call: TRBJ2-3
clone_size: few
d_call: TRBD2
v_call: TRBV20-1
cdr3_length: 15
cdr3_nt: TGCAGCGCTAGAGACCCTAGCGGGAGCGCAGATACGCAGTATTTT
cdr3_aa: CSARDPSGSADTQYF

j_call: TRBJ2-7
clone_size: NA
d_call: TRBD1
v_call: TRBV6-5
cdr3_length: 17
cdr3_nt: TGTGCCAGCAGTTACTCGGGAACAGGGGGCCCAGCATACGAGCAGTACTTC
cdr3_aa: CASSYSGTGGPAYEQYF

j_call: TRBJ1-5
clone_size: NA
d_call: NA
v_call: TRBV6-5
cdr3_length: 15
cdr3_nt: TGTGCCAGCAGTTACTCGGTCGATAGCAATCAGCCCCAGCATTTT
cdr3_aa: CASSYSVDSNQPQHF

j_call: TRBJ2-5
clone_size: few
d_call: TRBD2
v_call: TRBV20-1
cdr3_length: 15
cdr3_nt: TGCAGTGCCTTGAAGCTACTAGCGGGGTTAGAGACCCAGTACTTC
cdr3_aa: CSALKLLAGLETQYF

j_call: TRBJ2-4
clone_size: few
d_call: TRBD2
v_call: TRBV7-2
cdr3_length: 18
cdr3_nt: TGTGCCAGCACTATTCAGGGGACTAGCGGGGCAGCCAAAAACATTCAGTACTTC
cdr3_aa: CASTIQGTSGAAKNIQYF

j_call: TRBJ1-1
clone_size: few
d_call: NA
v_call: TRBV5-1
cdr3_length: 15
cdr3_nt: TGCGCCAGCAGCTTGGCCGGAGGGGCAGAGACTGAAGCTTTCTTT
cdr3_aa: CASSLAGGAETEAFF

j_call: TRBJ2-5
clone_size: many
d_call: TRBD2
v_call: TRBV7-9
cdr3_length: 16
cdr3_nt: TGCGCCAGCAGCTCGGGACTAGCGGGAGTCGGGGAGACCCAGTACTTC
cdr3_aa: CASSSGLAGVGETQYF

j_call: TRBJ1-1
clone_size: NA
d_call: TRBD1
v_call: TRBV28
cdr3_length: 15
cdr3_nt: TGTGCCAGCAGTACCCACGGGGACAGGGCTGCTGAAGCTTTCTTT
cdr3_aa: CASSTHGDRAAEAFF

j_call: TRBJ2-3
clone_size: few
d_call: NA
v_call: TRBV28
cdr3_length: 15
cdr3_nt: TGTGCCAGCAGTTTAGGGGACCCCCGCACAGATACGCAGTATTTT
cdr3_aa: CASSLGDPRTDTQYF

j_call: TRBJ1-1
clone_size: NA
d_call: TRBD1
v_call: TRBV4-3
cdr3_length: 14
cdr3_nt: TGCGCCAGCACAACGGACAGGACGAACACTGAAGCTTTCTTT
cdr3_aa: CASTTDRTNTEAFF

j_call: TRBJ2-1
clone_size: NA
d_call: TRBD1
v_call: TRBV10-2
cdr3_length: 16
cdr3_nt: TGCGCCAGCAGACCCGGGACAGGAGGAGACTACAATGAGCAGTTCTTC
cdr3_aa: CASRPGTGGDYNEQFF

j_call: TRBJ2-1
clone_size: few
d_call: NA
v_call: TRBV5-1
cdr3_length: 15
cdr3_nt: TGCGCCAGCAGCTTAGAAGGAGCTCCCTACAATGAGCAGTTCTTC
cdr3_aa: CASSLEGAPYNEQFF